The 23 T cell receptor beta chains in this list originate from one sample, sequenced in a study of blood T cell repertoires in COVID-19. Method: immunoSEQ multiplex PCR; TCRdb's copy keeps in-frame clones and lacks some. The data contain about 210,000 clones, around 80% of them singletons. Sequences were obtained from peripheral blood. The origin of the receptors is a woman aged 70 to 79 with acute or convalescent COVID-19.

This sequence joins TRBV10-3 and TRBJ2-3, with D possibly being TRBD2 (6 bases). This CDR3 spans 14 amino acids. Between the trimmed V and J ends, which lost 4 bases and 14 bases, there was a span of 22 bases. The germline gives CDR1 ENHRY, CDR2 SYGVKD. CDR3 sequence reads: CAISGGETSKEWYF. The CDR3 coding sequence is TGTGCCATCAGTGGGGGAGAAACTAGCAAGGAGTGGTATTTT.

V and J are TRBV9 and TRBJ2-7; D is uncertain. V dropped 1 base and J dropped 4 bases, with 6 bases sitting between them. This CDR3 region has 12 residues. From germline, CDR1 is SGDLS and CDR2 YYNGEE. The CDR3 spells CASSVTGYEQYF. CDR3 DNA: TGTGCCAGCAGCGTAACCGGGTACGAGCAGTACTTC.

The chain couples TRBV4-2 to TRBJ1-4; 7 bases fit TRBD1. V lost 4 bases and J lost 4; bases outside the gene matches: 6. The CDR3 runs 15 residues. CDR1 and CDR2 (germline): LGHNA, YNFKEQ. The CDR3 loop reads CASSPATGINEKLFF. The CDR3 coding sequence is TGTGCCAGCAGCCCCGCGACAGGGATTAATGAAAAACTGTTTTTT.

The chain employs TRBV6-1 and TRBJ1-5, with TRBD1 as a possible D gene (5 bases). The germline CDR1 and CDR2 sequences are MNHNS and SASEGT. This CDR3 comprises 17 residues. Trimming left V 1 base short and J 0 bases short, with 13 bases between. CDR3 sequence (DNA): TGTGCCAGCAGTGAAGGACAGTTATTATATAGCAATCAGCCCCAGCATTTT. The encoded protein is CASSEGQLLYSNQPQHF.

The V and J genes are TRBV11-1 and TRBJ2-2; perhaps TRBD1 as D (5 bases). The germline V gene encodes CDR1 SGHAT and CDR2 FQDESV (reference sequence). The CDR3 extends over 14 amino acids. V lost 1 base, J lost 7 bases, and 10 bases lay in between. As DNA, the CDR3 is TGTGCCAGCAGCTTAGTCTCAGGGTACGGGGAGCTGTTTTTT. Its protein product is CASSLVSGYGELFF.

This chain links TRBV3-1 (or the pseudogene TRBV3-2) with TRBJ2-5; 14 bases are shared with TRBD2. CDR3 length: 17 amino acids. V shed 1 base and J 7 bases; nucleotides not matched to a gene: 8. The germline V gene has CDR1 LGHDT and CDR2 YNNKEL (reference sequence). In nucleotides, the CDR3 is TGTGCCAGCAGCCAAGGAGGGACTAGCGGGGGACGTGGGACCCAGTACTTC. As protein: CASSQGGTSGGRGTQYF.

The CDR3 nucleotides read TGTGCCAGCAGCCTGCTACTAGGGTTCGACGAGCAGTACTTC. Protein: CASSLLLGFDEQYF. This sequence joins TRBV11-1 and TRBJ2-7, with D perhaps TRBD2 (5 bases). Trimming removed 5 bases from V and 5 bases from J, with 16 bases in between. This CDR3 has 14 residues. Germline CDR1 is SGHAT and CDR2 is FQDESV (reference sequence).

The chain has TRBV10-3 and TRBJ1-2; 9 bases fit TRBD1. With 4 bases clipped from V and 8 bases from J, the junction kept 5 bases outside the gene matches. The CDR3 spans 13 residues. Germline V gene data show CDR1 as ENHRY and CDR2 as SYGVKD. The CDR3 DNA reads TGTGCCATCAGTGTAAGGACAGGGGAGGGCTACACCTTC. Protein product: CAISVRTGEGYTF.

The V call is TRBV15, the J call TRBJ2-7; D might be TRBD2 (6 bases). The V end lost 2 bases, the J end lost 2 bases, and 13 bases lay between the germline ends. The CDR3 totals 15 residues. Germline lookup yields CDR1 LNHNV and CDR2 YYDKDF (reference sequence). The CDR3 DNA reads as TGTGCCACCAGCAGACCAATGACTAGTGCCTACGAGCAGTACGTC. Protein product: CATSRPMTSAYEQYV.

This clone was recorded a few times. The chain is built from TRBV7-3 and TRBJ2-1; D possibly corresponds to TRBD2 (6 bases). The V gene lost 5 bases and the J gene lost 1 base, with 15 bases spanning the gap. The CDR3 runs 16 residues. Germline loops: CDR1 SGHTA, CDR2 FQGTGA. The CDR3 sequence: CASSPMRLGSYNEQFF. The DNA of the CDR3 is TGTGCCAGCAGCCCCATGAGACTAGGGTCCTACAATGAGCAGTTCTTC.

This clone was detected a few times. The chain joins TRBV19 to TRBJ2-5, with 8 bases lining up with TRBD1. The CDR3 has 19 amino acids. Losses at the gene ends were 0 bases for V and 6 bases for J; bases not matched to a gene: 18. Germline loops: CDR1 LNHDA, CDR2 SQIVND (reference sequence). CDR3 DNA sequence: TGTGCCAGTAGTATAGATGCAGGGGGCCGCATCTCCGGTAGGAAGACCCAGTACTTC. Its protein product is CASSIDAGGRISGRKTQYF.

The chain is built from TRBV6-2 or TRBV6-3 and TRBJ2-7; 12 bases map to TRBD2. The trim removed 0 bases at V and 6 bases at J, leaving 6 bases unmatched. Germline V gene sequence: CDR1 MNHEY, CDR2 SVGEGT. The CDR3 has 16 amino acids. CDR3 nucleotide sequence: TGTGCCAGCAGTTACTCGGGCCTAGCGGGGGGGCTCGAGCAGTACGTC. It codes for CASSYSGLAGGLEQYV.

This clone came up a few times. DNA of the CDR3: TGTGCCAGCAGCTTAGCGCCAAAAGTCGCCGAGTCCTACAATGAGCAGTTCTTC. Translating it yields CASSLAPKVAESYNEQFF. This chain joins TRBV7-2 and TRBJ2-1; no definite D call. CDR3 length: 18 amino acids. Looked up from germline, CDR1 is SGHTA and CDR2 is FQGNSA. Trimming shortened V by 0 bases and J by 1 base, and 16 bases separated the two germline ends. Full variable domain (rest looked up from reference TRBV7-2 and TRBJ2-1): GAGVSQSPSNKVTEKGKDVELRCDPISGHTALYWYRQSLGQGLEFLIYFQGNSAPDKSGLPSDRFSAERTGGSVSTLTIQRTQQEDSAVYLCASSLAPKVAESYNEQFFGPGTRLTVL.

The CDR3 sequence: CASSSKGNEQYF. CDR3 in DNA: TGCGCCAGCAGCTCCAAGGGGAACGAGCAGTACTTC. The chain has TRBV5-1 and TRBJ2-7, with a weak D call TRBD1 (5 bases). Germline CDR1 SGHRS, CDR2 YFSETQ. The CDR3 covers 12 residues. Trimming removed 3 bases from V and 5 bases from J, with 9 bases in between.

V gene TRBV18 combines with J gene TRBJ1-4, with 9 bases that match TRBD1. J gave up 8 bases and V 0 bases, and 7 bases lay outside the gene matches. The CDR3 is 16 amino acids. Germline V lookup: CDR1 KGHSH, CDR2 LQKENI. The CDR3 reads CASSPPLTGGREKLFF. The CDR3 region has the DNA TGTGCCAGCTCACCACCTCTCACAGGGGGCCGAGAAAAACTGTTTTTT.

The chain links TRBV7-8 to TRBJ1-2; 10 bases line up with TRBD1. V was clipped by 1 base and J by 7 bases; unmatched bases: 12. In germline, CDR1 is SGHVS, CDR2 FQNEAQ. The CDR3 is made up of 17 amino acids. The DNA of the CDR3 is TGTGCCAGCAGCTTAGGGGGGATCGGACAGGGGGTCATTGGCTACACCTTC. Protein: CASSLGGIGQGVIGYTF.

This chain links TRBV24-1 with TRBJ1-5; 12 positions match TRBD1. Germline V gene lookup returns CDR1 KGHDR and CDR2 SFDVKD. There are 17 residues in the CDR3. V shed 2 bases and J 5 bases; nucleotides not matched to a gene: 6. This chain's CDR3 is CATSDSGTGGVYQPQHF. In nucleotides, the CDR3 is TGTGCCACCAGTGATTCAGGGACAGGGGGCGTGTATCAGCCCCAGCATTTT.

The chain couples TRBV19 to TRBJ2-3, with D perhaps matching TRBD1 (5 bases). V was pared by 8 bases and J by 1 base, with 10 bases between. Per germline, CDR1 LNHDA and CDR2 SQIVND (reference sequence). The CDR3 contains 13 residues. CDR3 sequence reads: CASYRTGTDTQYF. As DNA, the CDR3 is TGTGCCAGTTACAGGACGGGCACAGATACGCAGTATTTT.

The gene calls are TRBV3-1 (or the pseudogene TRBV3-2) and TRBJ2-1; 11 nucleotides match TRBD2. With V trimmed by 4 bases and J by 6 bases, 11 bases remained unmatched. CDR1 and CDR2 from the germline V gene are LGHDT and YNNKEL (reference sequence). This CDR3 contains 17 residues. CDR3 bases: TGTGCCAGCAGCCTGCATAGCGGGGGGGCCCGGGCCAATGAGCAGTTCTTC. Its translation is CASSLHSGGARANEQFF.

The rearrangement links TRBV2 to TRBJ1-4; D gene unclear. The germline V gene encodes CDR1 SNHLY and CDR2 FYNNEI. With 6 bases removed from V and 7 bases from J, the gap between germline ends came to 9 bases. The CDR3 length is 12 residues. DNA of the CDR3: TGTGCCAGCAGCCTCGCAGGTGAAAAACTGTTTTTT. Its protein is CASSLAGEKLFF.

V gene TRBV18 combines with J gene TRBJ2-5; D perhaps matches TRBD1 (5 bases). CDR3 length equals 17 residues. CDR1 is KGHSH, CDR2 LQKENI, per germline. Trimming took off 3 bases at V and 7 bases at J, with 24 bases between the two ends. The CDR3 sequence: CASSPGLAVVRSGTQYF. The CDR3 DNA reads as TGTGCCAGCTCACCGGGGCTGGCCGTGGTTCGGTCGGGGACCCAGTACTTC.

J is TRBJ2-5 and V is TRBV29-1, with 9 nucleotides matching TRBD1. Germline-derived CDR1 and CDR2 are SQVTM and ANQGSEA. J lost 4 bases, V lost 3 bases, and 9 bases had no gene match. This CDR3 is built from 15 residues. This CDR3 is CSVDRGQGFGETQYF. CDR3 DNA sequence: TGCAGCGTTGATCGGGGACAGGGCTTCGGAGAGACCCAGTACTTC. Supplemented by reference TRBV29-1 and TRBJ2-5, the full variable domain reads SAVISQKPSRDICQRGTSLTIQCQVDSQVTMMFWYRQQPGQSLTLIATANQGSEATYESGFVIDKFPISRPNLTFSTLTVSNMSPEDSSIYLCSVDRGQGFGETQYFGPGTRLLVL.

This clone appeared a few times. The chain uses TRBV10-1 and TRBJ2-7; 8 nucleotides align to TRBD1. V shed 6 bases and J 2 bases; nucleotides not matched to a gene: 12. This CDR3 is 16 amino acids long. From germline, CDR1 is WNHNN and CDR2 SYGVQD (reference sequence). CDR3 residues: CASSYSGTGDPYEQYV. CDR3 coding DNA: TGCGCCAGCAGCTACTCCGGGACAGGTGACCCCTACGAGCAGTACGTC.